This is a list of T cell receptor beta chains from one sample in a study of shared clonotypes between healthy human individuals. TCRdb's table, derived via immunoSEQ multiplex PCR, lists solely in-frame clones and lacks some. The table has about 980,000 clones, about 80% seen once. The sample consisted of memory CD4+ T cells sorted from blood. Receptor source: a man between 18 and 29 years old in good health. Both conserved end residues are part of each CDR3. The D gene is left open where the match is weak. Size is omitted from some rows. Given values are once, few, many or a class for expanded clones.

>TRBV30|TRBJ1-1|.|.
TGTGCCTGGAGTCGTTCCGTGGTAGCCAGACAGAACATTGAAGCTTTCTTT
CAWSRSVVARQNIEAFF
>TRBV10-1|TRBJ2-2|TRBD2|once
TGCGCCAGCAGTAAGGGTAGCGGGGGACCCGGGGAGCTGTTTTTT
CASSKGSGGPGELFF
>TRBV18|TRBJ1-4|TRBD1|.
TGTGCCAGCTCACCTACAGGGGGAAGTGAAAAACTGTTTTTT
CASSPTGGSEKLFF
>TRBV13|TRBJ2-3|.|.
TGTGCCAGCAGCTTAGGCCAGCGGCAGGGGAAAGATACGCAGTATTTT
CASSLGQRQGKDTQYF
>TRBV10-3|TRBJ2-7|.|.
TGTGCCATCAGCCCAGCAGGGGACGAGCAGTACTTC
CAISPAGDEQYF
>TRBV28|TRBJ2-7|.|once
TGTGCCAGCGTGGTCCGAGGTCCCCCATACGAGCAGTACTTC
CASVVRGPPYEQYF
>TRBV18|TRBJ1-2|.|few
TGTGCCAGCTCACCCGCTGAAGGGAACTATGGCTACACCTTC
CASSPAEGNYGYTF
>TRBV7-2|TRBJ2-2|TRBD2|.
TGTGCCAGCAGCTTAAACGTGGAGCGGGGCAGAACCGGGGAGCTGTTTTTT
CASSLNVERGRTGELFF
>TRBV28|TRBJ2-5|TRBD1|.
TGTGCCAGCAGCTCCGGACAGGGAGTCGAGACCCAGTACTTC
CASSSGQGVETQYF
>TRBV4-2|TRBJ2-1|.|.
TGTGCCAGCAGCCAAGTTGCAGGATCCTACAATGAGCAGTTCTTC
CASSQVAGSYNEQFF
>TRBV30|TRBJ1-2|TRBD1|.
TGTGCCTGGAGTATGGGACAGAACTATGGCTACACCTTC
CAWSMGQNYGYTF
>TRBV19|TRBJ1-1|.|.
TGTGCCAGTACCCGAGGGGTCTGGACTGAAGCTTTCTTT
CASTRGVWTEAFF
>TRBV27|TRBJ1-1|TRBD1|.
TGTGCCAGCGCTGCAGGGGGCGGGTACACTGAAGCTTTCTTT
CASAAGGGYTEAFF
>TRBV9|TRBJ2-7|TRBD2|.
TGTGCCAGCAGCGTAGCTACACCGGCGGGAGGGCCGTCCGAGCAGTACTTC
CASSVATPAGGPSEQYF
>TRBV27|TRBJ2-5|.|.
TGTGCCAGCAGCCCCCGAAAAAAAGTGGGTTGGGACCAAGAGACCCAGTACTTC
CASSPRKKVGWDQETQYF
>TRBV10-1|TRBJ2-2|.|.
TGCGCCAGCATGAACAGGAACACCGGGGAGCTGTTTTTT
CASMNRNTGELFF
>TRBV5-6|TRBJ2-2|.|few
TGTGCCAGCAGCTACCCGGGACAGAACACCGGGGAGCTGTTTTTT
CASSYPGQNTGELFF
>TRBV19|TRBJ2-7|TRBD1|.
TGTGCCAGTAGTGATATACAGGGGGCCTACGAGCAGTACTTC
CASSDIQGAYEQYF
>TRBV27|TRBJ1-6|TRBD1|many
TGTGCCAGCAGTTTACGGGACAGCGTGAATTCACCCCTCCACTTT
CASSLRDSVNSPLHF
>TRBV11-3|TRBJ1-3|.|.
TGTGCCAGCAGCTTAGATCGAGGTAGGGGGTGCTCTGGAAACACCATATATTTT
CASSLDRGRGCSGNTIYF
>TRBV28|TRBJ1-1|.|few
TGTGCCAGCAGTTCGTCAGGGAAGGGAACGAACACTGAAGCTTTCTTT
CASSSSGKGTNTEAFF
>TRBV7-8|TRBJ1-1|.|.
TGTGCCAGCAGCTTCGGTGAGAGCACTGAAGCTTTCTTT
CASSFGESTEAFF
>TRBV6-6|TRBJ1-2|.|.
TGTGCCAGCAGTTACTCGGTCAGGGGCTACCGTGGCTACACCTTC
CASSYSVRGYRGYTF
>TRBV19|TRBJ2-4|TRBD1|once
TGTGCCAGCAACGACAGGGCCAAGGACATTCAGTACTTC
CASNDRAKDIQYF
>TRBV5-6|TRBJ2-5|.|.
TGTGCCAGCAGCTTGGGGGTTGGGACCCAGTACTTC
CASSLGVGTQYF
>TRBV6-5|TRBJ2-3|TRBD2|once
TGTGCCAGCAGTTTCGAAGCGGGAGGGGGCATAAAGACGCAGTATTTT
CASSFEAGGGIKTQYF
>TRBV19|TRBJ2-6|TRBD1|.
TGTGCCAGTAGTGACAGGGCTGGGGCCAACGTCCTGACTTTC
CASSDRAGANVLTF
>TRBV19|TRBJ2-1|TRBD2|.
TGTGCCAGTAGTGGCCGCAGCGGGAGAGACAATGAGCAGTTCTTC
CASSGRSGRDNEQFF
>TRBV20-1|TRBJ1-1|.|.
TGCAGTGCCACCAAGGACACTGAAGCTTTCTTT
CSATKDTEAFF
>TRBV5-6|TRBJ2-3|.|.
TGTGCCAGCAGCCGGCGCGGGGGCACAGATACGCAGTATTTT
CASSRRGGTDTQYF
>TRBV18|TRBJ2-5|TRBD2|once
TGTGCCAGCTCACAGTTGACTAGCGGGGAAGAGACCCAGTACTTC
CASSQLTSGEETQYF
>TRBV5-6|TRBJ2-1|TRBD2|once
TGTGCCAGCAGCGGGATGACTAGCGGCTCCTACAATGAGCAGTTCTTC
CASSGMTSGSYNEQFF
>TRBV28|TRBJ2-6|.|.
TGTGCCAGCAGCCCAGGGCTAGCTGGGGCCAACGTCCTGACTTTC
CASSPGLAGANVLTF
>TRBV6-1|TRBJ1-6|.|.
TGTGCCAGCAGTTATAATTCACCCCTCCACTTT
CASSYNSPLHF
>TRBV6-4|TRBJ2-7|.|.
TGTGCCAGCAGGGTTAGTGGCGAGCAGTACTTC
CASRVSGEQYF
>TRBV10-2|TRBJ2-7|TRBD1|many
TGCGCCAGCATTTCCGGGACAGGGGGCGACGAGCAGTACTTC
CASISGTGGDEQYF
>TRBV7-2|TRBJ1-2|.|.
TGTGCCAGCAGCTTAGGTACACAGGGAAGCTACACCTTC
CASSLGTQGSYTF
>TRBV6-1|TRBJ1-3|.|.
TGTGCCAGCAGTGAAGGGCGCCAGGTTGGAAACACCATATATTTT
CASSEGRQVGNTIYF
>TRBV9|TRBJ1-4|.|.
TGTGCCAGCAGCGTAGCCAACAGCCTAAATGAAAAACTGTTTTTT
CASSVANSLNEKLFF
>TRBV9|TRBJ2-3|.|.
TGTGCCAGCAGCGGGGGCGCAGATACGCAGTATTTT
CASSGGADTQYF
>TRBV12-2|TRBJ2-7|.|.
TGTGCAAGTCGCTTGACGACAGGGGATAGCTCCTACGAGCAGTACTTC
CASRLTTGDSSYEQYF
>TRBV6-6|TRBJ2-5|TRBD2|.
TGTGCCAGCAGTCGACTAGCGAAAGAGACCCAGTACTTC
CASSRLAKETQYF
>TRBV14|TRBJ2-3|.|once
TGTGCCAGCAGCCAAGGACGGACAGCCATTGGAGATACGCAGTATTTT
CASSQGRTAIGDTQYF
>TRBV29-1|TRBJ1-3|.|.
TGCAGCGTAGGGGGATTGGGGATCCGAAATGGGCTACGTGGAAACACCATATATTTT
CSVGGLGIRNGLRGNTIYF
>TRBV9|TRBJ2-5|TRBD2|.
TGTGCCAGCAGCGTAGGAGGAGCGGGGGTGGAGACCCAGTACTTC
CASSVGGAGVETQYF
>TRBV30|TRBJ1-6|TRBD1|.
TGTGCCTGGCAAGGGACAGCCTATAATTCACCCCTCCACTTT
CAWQGTAYNSPLHF
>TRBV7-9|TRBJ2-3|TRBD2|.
TGTGCCAGCAGCTCTCTAGCGGGTACGACGCAGTATTTT
CASSSLAGTTQYF
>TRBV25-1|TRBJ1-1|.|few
TGTGCCAGCGGAGACCGGGGTTCAAACACTGAAGCTTTCTTT
CASGDRGSNTEAFF
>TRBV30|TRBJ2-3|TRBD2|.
TGTGCCTGGAGTACTGGCGGGGGGACCACAGATACGCAGTATTTT
CAWSTGGGTTDTQYF
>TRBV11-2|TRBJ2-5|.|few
TGTGCCAGCAGCTCAGCCCCGCAAGAGACCCAGTACTTC
CASSSAPQETQYF
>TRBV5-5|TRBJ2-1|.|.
TGTGCCAGCAGCCCTGACTCGGGGCGGGGCTCCTACAATGAGCAGTTCTTC
CASSPDSGRGSYNEQFF
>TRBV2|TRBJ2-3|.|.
TGTGCCAGCAGTGAAGGCGCAAGGGGAGCAGATACGCAGTATTTT
CASSEGARGADTQYF
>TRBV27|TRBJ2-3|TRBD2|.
TGTGCCAGCAGTTTAGGGGCGGGGGGGACAGATACGCAGTATTTT
CASSLGAGGTDTQYF
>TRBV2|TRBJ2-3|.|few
TGTGCCAGCAAGATCGCCGGGTCCGCAGATACGCAGTATTTT
CASKIAGSADTQYF
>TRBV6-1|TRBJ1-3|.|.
TGTGCCAGCACCTCCCCCAGGGTGGGAGGAAACACCATATATTTT
CASTSPRVGGNTIYF